This T cell receptor (beta chain) was obtained from a study of Graves' ophthalmopathy and Graves' hyperthyroidism. Across the study: Peripheral blood samples were taken at initial diagnosis, before any treatment.

V dropped 4 bases and J dropped 8 bases, with 17 bases sitting between them. The CDR3 consists of 14 residues. Per germline, CDR1 SNHLY and CDR2 FYNNEI. Investigators amplified TCR beta CDR3 regions from RNA transcripts. First-round RT-PCR relied on HTBI primers, and a second-round multiplex PCR came next. One entry per CDR3 protein, called by TCRdb with MiXCR from the multiplex PCR reads. The sample contains 45,000 to 60,000 distinct CDR3 sequences, approximately 50% of which appear only once. The specimen sequenced was peripheral blood. J is TRBJ1-2 and V is TRBV2, with D maybe TRBD1 (6 bases). The receptor was isolated from an adult woman with Graves' ophthalmopathy. As DNA, the CDR3 is TGTGCCAGCAGTGCGGACAGAATAGGGCGAGGCTACACCTTC. As protein: CASSADRIGRGYTF.